This TCR beta chain stems from a study of CD8+CD57+ T cells in acquired aplastic anemia. Study summary: DNA per sorted CD4+ or CD8+ sample ranged roughly 0.18 to 30 ug, averaging roughly 3.5 ug.

The CDR3 length is 13 residues. V gave up 8 bases and J gave up 7 bases; unmatched junction bases: 5. CD8+CD57+ cell expansion, shown by flow cytometry, had occurred in the patients selected for sequencing. Patient blood was sampled before any therapy had been received. The study's findings and limits: Common to patients and controls were approximately 30 CD8+ CDR3 sequences.

Worth noting for this clonotype: The antigen remains undetermined.

The TCR beta profiling, which covered VDJ combination and CDR3 sequence, was carried out using genomic DNA as the template. TCRdb reprocessed the reads with MiXCR, giving one entry per CDR3 protein. In the table there are 150,000 to 200,000 distinct CDR3 sequences, around 50% of which are singletons. The gene calls are TRBV12-3 or TRBV12-4 and TRBJ1-5; 10 nucleotides match TRBD1. This receptor was taken from a human donor with aplastic anemia. Sequences were obtained from sorted CD4+, CD8+, or CD8+CD57+ T cells (not recorded which) from PBMCs. The CDR3 reads CASRTGQGQPQHF. CDR3 DNA sequence: TGTGCCAGCCGTACGGGACAGGGGCAGCCCCAGCATTTT.